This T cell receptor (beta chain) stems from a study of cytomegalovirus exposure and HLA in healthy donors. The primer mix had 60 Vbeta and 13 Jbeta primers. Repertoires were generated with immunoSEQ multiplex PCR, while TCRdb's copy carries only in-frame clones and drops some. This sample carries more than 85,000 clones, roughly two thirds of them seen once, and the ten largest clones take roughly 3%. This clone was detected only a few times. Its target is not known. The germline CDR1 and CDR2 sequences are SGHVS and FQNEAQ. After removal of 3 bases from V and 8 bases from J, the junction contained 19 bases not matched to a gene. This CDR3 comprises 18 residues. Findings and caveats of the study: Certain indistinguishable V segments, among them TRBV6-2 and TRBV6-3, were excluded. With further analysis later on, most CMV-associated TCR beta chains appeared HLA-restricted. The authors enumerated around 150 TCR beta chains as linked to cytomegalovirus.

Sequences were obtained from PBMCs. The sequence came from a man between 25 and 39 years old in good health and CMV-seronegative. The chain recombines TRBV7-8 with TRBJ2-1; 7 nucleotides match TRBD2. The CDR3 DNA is TGTGCCAGCAGCTTCCCTGCTATCCAGCGGGGACTTGGGGATGAGCAGTTCTTC. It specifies CASSFPAIQRGLGDEQFF.